Shown below are 5 T cell receptor beta chains from a single sample sequenced in a study of cytomegalovirus exposure and HLA in healthy donors. The PCR ran on 60 Vbeta and 13 Jbeta primers. Profiled with immunoSEQ multiplex PCR; TCRdb holds only in-frame clones, not every one. The sample includes 95,000 to 100,000 clones, about 76% seen only once; the top ten take roughly 8.4%. The specimen sequenced was PBMCs. Every receptor here comes from a human donor in good health.

The chain recombines TRBV18 with TRBJ2-7; 7 positions agree with TRBD2. V gave up 5 bases and J gave up 5 bases; unmatched junction bases: 0. CDR3 size: 11 residues. Germline V gene lookup returns CDR1 KGHSH and CDR2 LQKENI. CDR3 in DNA: TGTGCCAGCTCAGGGAGGGACGAGCAGTACTTC. It specifies CASSGRDEQYF.

This chain joins TRBV9 and TRBJ2-3; TRBD1 is a possible D gene (6 bases). Germline V gives CDR1 SGDLS, CDR2 YYNGEE. V lost 4 bases, J lost 4 bases, and 16 bases lay in between. The CDR3 has 15 residues. The CDR3 protein is CASSTWDNGADTQYF. Here the CDR3 DNA reads TGTGCCAGCAGCACTTGGGACAACGGCGCAGATACGCAGTATTTT.

This chain uses TRBV11-1 with TRBJ2-7; 12 nucleotides match TRBD2. V shed 5 bases and J 3 bases; nucleotides not matched to a gene: 5. Germline CDR1 and CDR2: SGHAT and FQDESV (reference sequence). The CDR3 is 15 amino acids. CDR3 loop: CASSPGLAGLYEQYF. The CDR3 DNA follows: TGTGCCAGCAGCCCCGGACTAGCGGGACTCTACGAGCAGTACTTC.

The CDR3 loop is CASSQDLGLAGNEQFF. The CDR3 DNA sequence: TGTGCCAGCAGCCAAGATCTGGGCCTAGCTGGCAATGAGCAGTTCTTC. J is TRBJ2-1 and V is TRBV14; maybe TRBD2 (5 bases). Between the trimmed V and J ends, which lost 0 bases and 6 bases, there was a span of 15 bases. The CDR3 loop spans 16 amino acids. Germline lookup yields CDR1 SGHDN and CDR2 FVKESK. Supplemented by reference TRBV14 and TRBJ2-1, the full variable domain reads EAGVTQFPSHSVIEKGQTVTLRCDPISGHDNLYWYRRVMGKEIKFLLHFVKESKQDESGMPNNRFLAERTGGTYSTLKVQPAELEDSGVYFCASSQDLGLAGNEQFFGPGTRLTVL.

The gene calls are TRBV29-1 and TRBJ1-1, with 8 bases that match TRBD1. Germline CDR1 is SQVTM and CDR2 is ANQGSEA. The V gene end was trimmed by 1 base and the J gene end by 5 bases; junction bases not matched to a gene: 12. The CDR3 consists of 16 residues. This CDR3 reads CSVEAGYRGAATEAFF. The CDR3 DNA reads TGCAGCGTTGAAGCAGGCTACAGGGGGGCGGCTACTGAAGCTTTCTTT.